Shown below are 32 T cell receptor beta chains from a single sample sequenced in a study of metastatic and nonmetastatic thyroid tumors. The entire patient cohort was treatment-naive prior to thyroid surgery. Using MiXCR, TCRdb reanalyzed the PCR reads. The repertoire holds 53,000 or so clones, with approximately 22% as singletons. Sample: blood. These TCRs come from a female donor with papillary thyroid cancer or a benign thyroid nodule (not recorded which). Some clones in this sample may be carry-over from other donors' samples.

This clone was observed at least ten times. The chain uses TRBV27 and TRBJ1-2; D ambiguous. The CDR3 length is 13 residues. Germline V gives CDR1 MNHEY, CDR2 SMNVEV (reference sequence). V was trimmed by 2 bases and J by 3 bases, leaving 7 bases between them. Written as DNA, the CDR3 is TGTGCCAGCAGTTTAGGGCAGTACTATGGCTACACCTTC. Translated: CASSLGQYYGYTF.

There are many counts of this clone. The J gene is TRBJ1-3, the V gene TRBV11-2; D is unresolved. V was pared by 0 bases and J by 3 bases, with 9 bases between. CDR3 size: 15 residues. Germline CDR1 SGHAT, CDR2 FQNNGV. This CDR3 is CASSLEAGLGNTIYF. In nucleotides, the CDR3 is TGTGCCAGCAGCTTAGAGGCAGGCCTTGGAAACACCATATATTTT.

This clone appeared many times. V is TRBV27 and J is TRBJ2-3; a weak D match, TRBD2 (6 bases). Per the germline V gene, CDR1 is MNHEY and CDR2 is SMNVEV (reference sequence). The CDR3 totals 14 residues. Trimming removed 5 bases from V and 2 bases from J, with 11 bases in between. The CDR3 coding sequence is TGTGCCAGCAGTGTCGCGGGATTCACAGATACGCAGTATTTT. This translates into CASSVAGFTDTQYF.

The table lists this clone with many counts. The V call is TRBV20-1, the J call TRBJ1-6; 7 bases are a match to TRBD1. V lost 6 bases to trimming and J lost 6 bases; unmatched junction nucleotides: 8. CDR1 is DFQATT and CDR2 is SNEGSKA in the germline V gene (reference sequence). The CDR3 is 14 amino acids. In DNA form, the CDR3 reads TGCAGTGCCAGCGGGACAGTTGGTAATTCACCCCTCCACTTT. Encoded protein: CSASGTVGNSPLHF.

This clone was detected ten times or more. The chain couples TRBV7-9 to TRBJ2-3; D gene ambiguous. This CDR3 spans 12 amino acids. CDR1 SEHNR and CDR2 FQNEAQ come from the germline V gene (reference sequence). Trimming took 1 base from V and 6 from J, leaving 5 bases between them. CDR3 nucleotide sequence: TGTGCCAGCAGCTTAGATTCGGATACGCAGTATTTT. This sequence encodes CASSLDSDTQYF.

The chain joins TRBV11-2 to TRBJ2-1, with 8 bases fitting TRBD2. The V and J ends lost 1 base and 10 bases, in that order; junction bases with no gene match: 12. Per germline, CDR1 SGHAT and CDR2 FQNNGV. CDR3 length: 16 amino acids. The CDR3 DNA sequence: TGTGCCAGCAGCTTAGTGGTGACTAGCGTTAGTGGAGAGCAGTTCTTC. It yields the protein CASSLVVTSVSGEQFF.

This clone has at least ten counts. This CDR3 is also generated by other DNA sequences in the sample. J is TRBJ2-5 and V is TRBV20-1, with 11 bases fitting TRBD1. Germline assignment: CDR1 DFQATT and CDR2 SNEGSKA (reference sequence). This CDR3 region has 15 residues. Trimming removed 3 bases from V and 4 bases from J; junction bases left unmatched: 7. The CDR3 DNA follows: TGCAGTGCTAGTGGGGGGACAGGGGGATCAGAGACCCAGTACTTC. It specifies CSASGGTGGSETQYF.

The table lists this clone with a few counts. V usage is TRBV6-1 and J usage is TRBJ2-7; TRBD2 is a possible D gene (5 bases). The ends were cut back, 8 bases at V and 6 bases at J, with 23 bases in the middle. The CDR3 extends over 15 amino acids. The V gene's germline CDR1 is MNHNS and CDR2 SASEGT. CDR3 protein: CASALARGSPVEQYF. In DNA, the CDR3 is TGTGCCAGCGCCTTGGCTAGAGGGTCTCCTGTCGAGCAGTACTTC.

This clone was recorded many times. This chain connects TRBV20-1 to TRBJ2-5; 7 bases are shared with TRBD1. Germline assignment: CDR1 DFQATT and CDR2 SNEGSKA (reference sequence). Unmatched junction bases numbered 3, after V lost 6 bases and J lost 2 bases. The CDR3 consists of 12 residues. The DNA for the CDR3 is TGCAGTGCCCAGGGGGAGCAAGAGACCCAGTACTTC. Translated: CSAQGEQETQYF.

This clone occurred many times. The chain has TRBV6-6 and TRBJ1-5; TRBD1 agrees at 10 bases. Germline CDR1 reads MNHNY; CDR2 reads SVGAGI (reference sequence). V shed 4 bases and J 2 bases; nucleotides not matched to a gene: 8. The CDR3 loop spans 17 amino acids. CDR3 sequence: CASSFTTGTGGNQPQHF. CDR3 DNA sequence: TGTGCCAGCAGTTTCACCACCGGGACAGGGGGCAATCAGCCCCAGCATTTT.

This clone was detected ten times or more. The J gene is TRBJ1-5, the V gene TRBV6-5; tentatively, D is TRBD1 (5 bases). Germline V gene sequence: CDR1 MNHEY, CDR2 SVGAGI. This CDR3 is 13 amino acids long. With 2 bases removed from V and 7 bases from J, the gap between germline ends came to 9 bases. In nucleotides, the CDR3 is TGTGCCAGCAGTTACAGTAGGGGACAGCCCCAGCATTTT. Translated: CASSYSRGQPQHF.

This clone was seen repeatedly, ten times or more. The V gene is TRBV18, the J gene TRBJ2-1, with 13 bases lining up with TRBD2. Germline-derived CDR1 and CDR2 are KGHSH and LQKENI. The CDR3 covers 16 residues. The V segment lost 6 bases and the J segment 7 bases; nucleotides outside the gene matches: 9. This CDR3 reads CASSPPGLAGVNEQFF. The DNA for the CDR3 is TGTGCCAGCTCTCCGCCCGGACTAGCGGGAGTGAATGAGCAGTTCTTC.

Notes on this clone: The CDR3 ends on some other residue instead of the conserved phenylalanine or tryptophan, so this is likely a read error. The chain uses TRBV7-6 and TRBJ1-6; 9 bases line up with TRBD1. The CDR3 loop spans 18 amino acids. The V gene's germline CDR1 is SGHVS and CDR2 FNYEAQ. V dropped 3 bases and J dropped 7; count of bases not matched to a gene: 13. CDR3 sequence reads: CASSFLFGGTGINSPLHP. CDR3 DNA: TGTGCCAGCAGCTTCCTCTTCGGCGGGACAGGGATAAATTCACCCCTCCACCCT.

This chain connects TRBV5-1 to TRBJ2-7, with 7 bases fitting TRBD1. The CDR3 is 15 amino acids. After removal of 0 bases from V and 3 bases from J, the junction contained 6 bases not matched to a gene. CDR1 and CDR2 from the germline V gene are SGHRS and YFSETQ. The chain's CDR3 is CASSLAQGFVYEQYF. DNA for the CDR3: TGCGCCAGCAGCTTGGCACAGGGGTTTGTCTACGAGCAGTACTTC.

The V gene is TRBV18, the J gene TRBJ2-7; 10 nucleotides align to TRBD2. This CDR3 has 14 amino acids. Per germline, CDR1 KGHSH and CDR2 LQKENI. V dropped 8 bases and J dropped 6; count of bases not matched to a gene: 10. The CDR3 spells CASVRTSGQGEQYF. CDR3 in DNA: TGTGCCAGCGTCCGGACTAGCGGTCAAGGCGAGCAGTACTTC.

This clone was recorded many times. The gene calls are TRBV20-1 and TRBJ2-5, with 9 bases identical to TRBD2. The germline CDR1 and CDR2 sequences are DFQATT and SNEGSKA (reference sequence). The CDR3 has 14 amino acids. J lost 5 bases, V lost 6 bases, and 10 bases had no gene match. DNA for the CDR3: TGCAGTGCCCCCTCCGCGGGAGGGTTGGAGACCCAGTACTTC. This sequence encodes CSAPSAGGLETQYF.

This chain uses TRBV2 with TRBJ2-7; TRBD2 matches 8 bases. Germline trimming cut 4 bases from V and 4 bases from J; bases unmatched to any gene: 6. This CDR3 has 14 amino acids. From germline, CDR1 is SNHLY and CDR2 FYNNEI. CDR3 residues: CASSGVLAVYEQYF. DNA of the CDR3: TGTGCCAGCAGTGGAGTACTAGCGGTTTACGAGCAGTACTTC.

The chain combines TRBV15 with TRBJ1-2; 12 nucleotides line up with TRBD1. After removal of 3 bases from V and 5 bases from J, the junction contained 13 bases not matched to a gene. The CDR3 covers 18 residues. Germline lookup yields CDR1 LNHNV and CDR2 YYDKDF (reference sequence). The DNA for the CDR3 is TGTGCCACCAGCAGTAAGAGGGGACAGGGGGCTATGAGTTATGGCTACACCTTC. It specifies CATSSKRGQGAMSYGYTF.

On this clone itself: A junction boundary mismatches the germline segment, possibly from a read error. This chain links TRBV5-1 with TRBJ2-1; perhaps TRBD1 as D (5 bases). The V gene's germline CDR1 is SGHRS and CDR2 YFSETQ. CDR3 length: 17 residues. The CDR3 is CASSLRTRDSSYNEQLF. CDR3 nucleotides: TGCGCCAGCAGCTTGAGAACCAGGGATAGCTCCTACAATGAGCAGCTCTTC.

The V call is TRBV15, the J call TRBJ2-3, with 8 bases that match TRBD2. The CDR3 sequence is 15 residues long. V dropped 3 bases and J dropped 6; count of bases not matched to a gene: 8. The V gene's germline CDR1 is LNHNV and CDR2 YYDKDF (reference sequence). The CDR3 DNA reads as TGTGCCACCAGCAGTAGCCGGGAGGGAGCCGATACGCAGTATTTT. Its translation: CATSSSREGADTQYF.

Many counts were recorded for this clone. The chain couples TRBV6-1 to TRBJ2-7, with 8 bases lining up with TRBD1. Unmatched junction bases numbered 9, after V lost 10 bases and J lost 4 bases. Per germline, CDR1 MNHNS and CDR2 SASEGT. The CDR3 consists of 13 residues. The CDR3 sequence is CATRTGLGYEQYF. CDR3 sequence (DNA): TGTGCCACCAGGACAGGGTTAGGGTACGAGCAGTACTTC.

This clone occurred many times. This CDR3 is also generated by other DNA sequences in the sample. This chain links TRBV20-1 with TRBJ2-5; possibly TRBD2 for D (5 bases). Germline assignment: CDR1 DFQATT and CDR2 SNEGSKA (reference sequence). The CDR3 contains 12 residues. The CDR3 nucleotides are TGCAGCGCGACGGGATTCAAAGGAACCCAGTACTTC. It is translated as CSATGFKGTQYF.

V is TRBV29-1 and J is TRBJ1-2; D unclear. Trimming stripped 5 bases from V and 0 bases from J, with 19 bases between. CDR3 length: 16 residues. Per germline, CDR1 SQVTM and CDR2 ANQGSEA. This chain's CDR3 is CSVYGVEAATNYGYTF. The CDR3 coding sequence is TGCAGCGTTTACGGTGTGGAGGCTGCCACTAACTATGGCTACACCTTC.

This clone was picked up a small number of times. A much larger clonotype is one base distant, so this may be a read error. The chain uses TRBV29-1 and TRBJ2-1; 9 bases map to TRBD2. CDR1 is SQVTM and CDR2 is ANQGSEA in the germline V gene. The trim removed 7 bases at V and 4 bases at J, leaving 11 bases unmatched. CDR3 size: 15 residues. The CDR3 coding sequence is TGCAGCGCCGGAGCACTAGCGGGCAGATACAATGAGCAGTTCTTC. It is translated as CSAGALAGRYNEQFF.

This clone qualifies as medium-sized (0.01 to 0.1%). The rearrangement links TRBV20-1 to TRBJ2-7; D ambiguous. V dropped 2 bases and J dropped 0 bases, with 11 bases sitting between them. CDR1 and CDR2 from the germline V gene are DFQATT and SNEGSKA (reference sequence). The CDR3 covers 14 residues. For the CDR3, the DNA is TGCAGTGCTAGACTAGGAATGAGCTCCTACGAGCAGTACTTC. This translates into CSARLGMSSYEQYF.

This sequence joins TRBV5-1 and TRBJ2-7; TRBD2 is a possible D gene (6 bases). The CDR3 has 15 residues. Germline V gene lookup returns CDR1 SGHRS and CDR2 YFSETQ. V lost 5 bases and J lost 0, with 15 bases in between. The CDR3 sequence is CASRVGAGLSYEQYF. In nucleotides, the CDR3 is TGCGCCAGCAGGGTTGGGGCGGGACTCTCCTACGAGCAGTACTTC.

As concerns this clone: One end of the junction fails to match germline, which may point to a read error. The genes are TRBV30 and TRBJ2-7, with 13 nucleotides matching TRBD2. CDR3 length equals 15 residues. Germline-derived CDR1 and CDR2 are GTSNPN and SVGIG (reference sequence). CDR3 bases: TGCGCCTGGATCCCTGGACTAGCGGGAGTGTACGAGCAGTACTTC. Translated: CAWIPGLAGVYEQYF.

This clone was seen a few times. A clone one base away is much larger, so this may be a read error. The rearrangement links TRBV2 to TRBJ2-1; no definite D call. The CDR3 is 11 amino acids. The V end lost 8 bases, the J end lost 2 bases, and 4 bases lay between the germline ends. The germline V gene has CDR1 SNHLY and CDR2 FYNNEI. CDR3 DNA: TGTGCCAGCTGGCCCTACAATGAGCAGTTCTTC. This translates into CASWPYNEQFF.

Many counts were recorded for this clone. V usage is TRBV15 and J usage is TRBJ1-3; D remains ambiguous. V was trimmed by 0 bases and J by 0 bases, leaving 18 bases between them. This CDR3 has 19 residues. CDR1 and CDR2 (germline): LNHNV, YYDKDF (reference sequence). This CDR3 reads CATSRDRAGSRFSGNTIYF. CDR3 DNA sequence: TGTGCCACCAGCAGAGATCGGGCAGGCTCCCGCTTCTCTGGAAACACCATATATTTT. Based on the CDR3 plus reference TRBV15 and TRBJ1-3, the full variable domain is DAMVIQNPRYQVTQFGKPVTLSCSQTLNHNVMYWYQQKSSQAPKLLFHYYDKDFNNEADTPDNFQSRRPNTSFCFLDIRSPGLGDTAMYLCATSRDRAGSRFSGNTIYFGEGSWLTVV.

This clone was seen more than once but under ten times. The junction and the germline gene differ at one end; a read error may be behind it. In the same sample, other DNA sequences code for this CDR3. V and J are TRBV28 and TRBJ1-2; 7 bases are shared with TRBD1. Germline V lookup: CDR1 MDHEN, CDR2 SYDVKM. The CDR3 has 18 amino acids. CDR3 protein: CASSLVFSRDSWDYGYTF. The CDR3 DNA follows: TGCGCTAGCAGTTTAGTCTTCTCACGGGACAGCTGGGACTATGGCTACACCTTC.

The chain couples TRBV6-2 or TRBV6-3 to TRBJ1-2; 8 positions match TRBD1. Per germline, CDR1 MNHEY and CDR2 SVGEGT. Trimming at V came to 8 bases and at J to 7 bases, leaving 9 bases not matched to a gene. CDR3 length: 13 residues. CDR3: CASRDGQGFGYTF. In DNA, the CDR3 is TGTGCCAGCCGTGACGGACAGGGCTTTGGCTACACCTTC.

This chain links TRBV6-1 with TRBJ1-1; no clear D gene. Germline CDR1 reads MNHNS; CDR2 reads SASEGT. The length of the CDR3 is 12 residues. Trimming removed 7 bases from V and 5 bases from J, with 11 bases in between. For the CDR3, the DNA is TGTGCCAGCAAAAGGGTACGAACTGAAGCTTTCTTT. Protein product: CASKRVRTEAFF.